This paragraph covers one T cell receptor (beta chain) sequence. It has no known antigen specificity. Per-nucleotide qualities are absent, and no much larger clonotype sits a single base away. These data are taken from a study of blood T cell repertoires in COVID-19 (dated by TCRdb to the early 2020s). General notes on the study: The collaborator samples originated in the United States, Italy and Spain and spanned the acute and convalescent phases of COVID-19. The material from the prospective study consisted of cDNA or gDNA derived from T cells, B-cell-depleted T cells, or PBMCs. Subjects who had been exposed to COVID-19, were actively infected with it, or had recovered from it provided the deeply sampled blood TCRbeta repertoires that made up the dataset. The repertoires were released in a freely available public database intended as a resource for research on the immune response to SARS-CoV-2. The samples were drawn from two sources: the first 160 participants of the ongoing ImmuneRACE study, and 1,200 or so subjects contributed by 6 global collaborators. Sample metadata almost always included a de-identified subject ID, COVID-19 status, age in years and sex. Where available, HLA class I and class II types were taken from metadata supplied by the sample provider and were not determined by assay-based typing. Study-wide findings and limitations: The quantity of clinical and demographic metadata differed by source and by participant and was supplied without curation.

CDR3 length: 15 amino acids, cysteine to phenylalanine. Solely the CDR3 DNA is kept, with 45 bases framed from the first base. V loses 3 bases, J loses 5 bases, and the germline ends lie 16 bases apart. CDR1 SGHAT and CDR2 FQNNGV were looked up in the germline V gene. TCRbeta CDR3 regions were amplified from genomic DNA using the immunoSEQ Assay, a bias-controlled multiplex PCR. The original pipeline was this. Nucleated cell counts per sample were estimated from amplification of reference gene primers within the assay. Sequence reads were collapsed and filtered to measure the absolute abundance of every unique TCRbeta CDR3 rearrangement. For each sample, productive Simpson clonality was calculated as the square root of Simpson's diversity index over productive rearrangements. In TCRdb, the immuneACCESS table is reduced to in-frame sequences with V and J assigned. These tables do not hold every clone; where another copy was compared, an unresolved V gene accounts for under half, and the others remain unexplained. V and J calls and clone size follow that table, whereas D and trimming were derived from the DNA. The sample yields under 250,000 clones; 65% to 85% were counted once. 3% to 4% of the sample is in the top ten clones.

In the prospective study, participants were about 18 to 95 years old, resided in approximately 25 geographic areas of the United States, and were enrolled through a virtual design. Cohort assignment in the prospective study relied on participant-reported clinical history from a screening survey and a study questionnaire. For ImmuneRACE Cohort 3, a participant was defined as recovered based on two consecutive negative NP/OP PCR tests, clearance by a healthcare professional, or resolution of symptoms. Mobile phlebotomists in the prospective study collected whole blood, serum and a nasopharyngeal or oropharyngeal swab from every participant. Participants in the prospective study had the option to provide additional blood draws and questionnaires over a roughly two-month period. Prospective study blood samples were shipped either frozen or at room temperature before DNA extraction.

The sample consisted of PBMCs or T cells enriched from blood (not recorded which). The rearranged chain carries TRBV11-2 and TRBJ2-5; no D gene is confidently identified. The source is a woman in her sixties or seventies who had recovered from COVID-19. CDR3 sequence: CASSLGTLGRETQYF. The DNA sequence reads TGTGCCAGCAGCTTGGGCACGCTGGGTCGGGAGACCCAGTACTTC. This CDR3, with the reference TRBV11-2 and TRBJ2-5 proteins standing in past its ends, gives the full variable domain EAGVAQSPRYKIIEKRQSVAFWCNPISGHATLYWYQQILGQGPKLLIQFQNNGVVDDSQLPKDRFSAERLKGVDSTLKIQPAKLEDSAVYLCASSLGTLGRETQYFGPGTRLLVL.